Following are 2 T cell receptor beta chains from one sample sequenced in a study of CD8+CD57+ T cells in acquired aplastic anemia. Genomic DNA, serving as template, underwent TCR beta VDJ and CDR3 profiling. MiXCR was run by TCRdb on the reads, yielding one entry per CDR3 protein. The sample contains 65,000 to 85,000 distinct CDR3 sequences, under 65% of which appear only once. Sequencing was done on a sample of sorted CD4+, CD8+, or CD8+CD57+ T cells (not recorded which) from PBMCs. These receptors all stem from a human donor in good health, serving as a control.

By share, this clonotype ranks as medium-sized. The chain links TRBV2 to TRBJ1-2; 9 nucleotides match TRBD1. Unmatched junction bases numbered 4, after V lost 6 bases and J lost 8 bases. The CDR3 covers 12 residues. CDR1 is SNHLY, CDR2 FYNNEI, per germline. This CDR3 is CASRGTGLGYTF. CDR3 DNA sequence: TGTGCCAGCAGAGGGACAGGGCTAGGCTACACCTTC.

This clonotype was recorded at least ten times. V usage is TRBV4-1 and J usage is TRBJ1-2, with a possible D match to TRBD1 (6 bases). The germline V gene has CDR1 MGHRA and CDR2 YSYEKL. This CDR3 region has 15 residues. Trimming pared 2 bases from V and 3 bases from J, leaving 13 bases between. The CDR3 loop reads CASSQLPGDHYGYTF. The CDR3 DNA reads TGCGCCAGCAGCCAACTGCCAGGGGACCACTATGGCTACACCTTC.